This TCR beta chain appears in the sequencing data of a study of blood T cell repertoires in COVID-19. The overall study: Researchers got acute and convalescent COVID-19 samples from the United States, Italy and Spain. T cells, B-cell-depleted T cells, or PBMCs supplied cDNA or gDNA.

The ends were cut back, 7 bases at V and 3 bases at J, with 18 bases in the middle. This CDR3 is built from 15 residues. The germline V gene encodes CDR1 LNHDA and CDR2 SQIVND (reference sequence). In the original processing: Reference gene primer amplification in the assay estimated nucleated cell counts. Measured with immunoSEQ multiplex PCR; TCRdb has only the in-frame clones, and not every one. The V and J calls and the clone size are those of that table, but D and trimming were determined from the DNA. The sample includes about 260,000 clones, about 87% of them seen just once. Material for sequencing was PBMCs or T cells enriched from blood (not recorded which). The V gene is TRBV19, the J gene TRBJ1-1, with D hard to call. The sequence derives from a woman aged 45-60 years who had recovered from COVID-19. CDR3 coding DNA: TGTGCCAGTACCCGGGGAGGATTTGGGGACACTGAAGCTTTCTTT. This translates into CASTRGGFGDTEAFF.